A selection of T cell receptor beta chains follows, all from one sample in a study of OX40 agonist ivuxolimab in advanced cancers. Clones were sequenced by immunoSEQ multiplex PCR, and TCRdb holds only the in-frame ones, with some missing. The top ten hold roughly 13% of the sample, which has tens of thousands of clones, around 87% seen once. The sample here was CD4+ or CD8+ T cells sorted from blood, taken in a trial of the OX40 agonist ivuxolimab. These receptors originate from an adult with an advanced solid tumor such as melanoma, head and neck, liver or kidney cancer. CDR3s include the opening cysteine and the closing phenylalanine or tryptophan. Fields, in order: V gene, clone size, CDR3 protein. Clone size is stated in some rows and not others, as once, few, many or a class when expanded.

TRBV27 | NA | CASSLWTVDNSPLHF
TRBV28 | NA | CASWDTRYEQYF
TRBV7-2 | NA | CASSPRTGNTIYF
TRBV6-1 | NA | CASSEATGGPLDTGELFF
TRBV27 | NA | CASRALLNTEAFF
TRBV18 | NA | CASSPRTSGRLYNEQFF
TRBV27 | NA | CASSLFAYLGAEQYF
TRBV7-9 | NA | CASGTTGSNTEAFF
TRBV11-2 | NA | CASSSRKDTQYF
TRBV5-8 | NA | CASSLSSDIYSYEQYF
TRBV19 | NA | CASTWSSYNEQFF
TRBV29-1 | NA | CSVDRENTGELFF
TRBV7-2 | NA | CASSLVGGRPDNEQFF
TRBV7-9 | once | CASSLGQGGPDTQYF
TRBV19 | NA | CASGDWGDTDTQYF
TRBV9 | NA | CASSVAQGPYEQYF
TRBV19 | NA | CASSLWTHQPQHF
TRBV11-2 | NA | CASSFRSTEAFF
TRBV29-1 | NA | CSVGQHNTEAFF
TRBV19 | NA | CASSQVRGRNTEAFF
TRBV9 | NA | CASSGQGGNYGYTF
TRBV18 | NA | CASSPPGGFNEQFF
TRBV27 | NA | CASSRGQSNTEAFF
TRBV13 | NA | CASSLGLAGTYEQYF
TRBV19 | NA | CASSMGPGGLYEQYF
TRBV5-1 | NA | CASSFGLETQYF
TRBV13 | NA | CASSFPGSYEQYF
TRBV6-5 | few | CASSQESGQPQHF
TRBV19 | NA | CASSSAPGSYEQYF
TRBV19 | few | CASSDSQGYEQYF
TRBV5-1 | NA | CASSLFGIAYNEQFF
TRBV5-4 | NA | CASSHPTEPPNPGELFF
TRBV12-2 | few | CASRLAPGEAFF
TRBV19 | NA | CASSIDLGVQPQHF
TRBV7-6 | NA | CASSLEEGGDNQPQHF
TRBV28 | NA | CASSPPDRGPGYTF
TRBV9 | NA | CASSVGGQGYSSYEQYF
TRBV9 | once | CASSVGVLAGTYEQYF
TRBV9 | NA | CASSVVSGMGETQYF
TRBV5-4 | once | CASSDRTGGYEKLFF
TRBV7-8 | NA | CASRLGTGLYNEQFF
TRBV7-9 | NA | CASSLNTGELFF
TRBV7-6 | NA | CASSLRPSYEQYF
TRBV27 | NA | CASSLGQVSYEQYF
TRBV5-1 | NA | CASSLGTALHQPQHF